One and the same sample provided the 27 T cell receptor beta chains below, sequenced in a study of T cells expressing NK-cell markers. TCRdb reworked the 5' RACE reads into one entry per CDR3 protein, no DNA. The listing records a few hundred thousand distinct CDR3 sequences. The specimen sequenced was blood T cells: a sorted CD56 or NKG2C T cell subset, CD4+ or CD8+ T cells, or bulk PBMC T cells (not recorded which). The receptors here all came from a man aged 18 to 29 in good health.

CDR3 loop: CSAHGLAGGSEQFF. The J gene is TRBJ2-1, the V gene TRBV20-1; TCRdb picks TRBD2, but there is no DNA to check that call. The CDR3 is 14 amino acids. In germline, CDR1 is DFQATT, CDR2 SNEGSKA (reference sequence).

CDR3 loop: CAWSVQTTSEQFF. The J gene is TRBJ2-1, the V gene TRBV30. Looked up from germline, CDR1 is GTSNPN and CDR2 is SVGIG (reference sequence). The CDR3 spans 13 residues.

V and J are TRBV10-3 and TRBJ2-5. This CDR3 has 14 amino acids. Germline CDR1 and CDR2: ENHRY and SYGVKD. The CDR3 protein is CAISESGIRETQYF.

The V gene is TRBV10-3, the J gene TRBJ1-1. The CDR3 has 13 amino acids. Germline lookup yields CDR1 ENHRY and CDR2 SYGVKD. This chain's CDR3 is CAISQDMAGEAFF.

This chain joins TRBV15 and TRBJ1-2; TCRdb designates TRBD1, a call that cannot be tested without DNA. CDR1 is LNHNV and CDR2 is YYDKDF in the germline V gene (reference sequence). This CDR3 comprises 16 residues. The CDR3 sequence: CATSGKNRGINYGYTF.

The J gene is TRBJ2-1, the V gene TRBV5-5. Germline loops: CDR1 SGHKS, CDR2 YYEKEE (reference sequence). The CDR3 totals 15 residues. The CDR3 loop reads CASSLIWGSYNEQFF.

The rearrangement uses TRBV7-2 and TRBJ1-2; TCRdb's assignment of TRBD1 cannot be checked, as there is no DNA. The CDR3 loop spans 15 amino acids. Per germline, CDR1 SGHTA and CDR2 FQGNSA. CDR3 amino acids: CASRNRQAGDYGYTF.

The chain is built from TRBV5-1 and TRBJ2-1. The length of the CDR3 is 13 residues. Germline loops: CDR1 SGHRS, CDR2 YFSETQ. The chain's CDR3 is CASRRRPYNEQFF.

The chain has TRBV5-4 and TRBJ2-1; absent DNA, TCRdb's TRBD2 call cannot be checked. Germline V gives CDR1 SGHNT, CDR2 YYREEE (reference sequence). CDR3 size: 14 residues. The CDR3 sequence: CASSLVATPGEQFF. The whole variable domain, remainder taken from reference TRBV5-4 and TRBJ2-1, is ETGVTQSPTHLIKTRGQQVTLRCSSQSGHNTVSWYQQALGQGPQFIFQYYREEENGRGNFPPRFSGLQFPNYSSELNVNALELDDSALYLCASSLVATPGEQFFGPGTRLTVL.

The CDR3 reads CASSESWGAGGNQPQHF. The chain links TRBV6-1 to TRBJ1-5; TCRdb names TRBD1, which stays unverified in the absence of DNA. There are 17 residues in the CDR3. Germline values: CDR1 MNHNS, CDR2 SASEGT.

This chain uses TRBV15 with TRBJ2-7; TCRdb reports TRBD1, a call that lacks DNA to check it against. The germline V gene has CDR1 LNHNV and CDR2 YYDKDF (reference sequence). CDR3 length equals 15 residues. The CDR3 sequence: CATSIDRVFSYEQYF.

This chain joins TRBV24-1 and TRBJ1-4. The CDR3 contains 15 residues. Germline-derived CDR1 and CDR2 are KGHDR and SFDVKD. The CDR3: CATSEGDGPNEKLFF.

The gene calls are TRBV28 and TRBJ2-2; the TCRdb call, TRBD2, lacks DNA for checking. Germline V gene sequence: CDR1 MDHEN, CDR2 SYDVKM. This CDR3 spans 16 amino acids. CDR3 protein: CASSFRFRRRTGELFF.

The chain carries TRBV7-3 and TRBJ1-1; TCRdb's assignment of TRBD1 cannot be checked, as there is no DNA. This CDR3 comprises 15 residues. Germline V gene sequence: CDR1 SGHTA, CDR2 FQGTGA. CDR3 sequence: CASSLNPGENTEAFF.

This chain's CDR3 is CASSFYRVSGSDEQFF. The genes are TRBV5-1 and TRBJ2-1; the D call of TRBD2 rests on TCRdb alone, since no DNA is present to check it. Germline lookup yields CDR1 SGHRS and CDR2 YFSETQ. The CDR3 length is 16 residues.

The chain is built from TRBV11-2 and TRBJ2-2; as DNA is missing, the TRBD2 call by TCRdb cannot be tested. This CDR3 region has 16 residues. The germline V gene has CDR1 SGHAT and CDR2 FQNNGV. CDR3 residues: CASSPLTSGRTGELFF.

V usage is TRBV5-1 and J usage is TRBJ2-3; TCRdb returns TRBD2, unconfirmable since there is no DNA. There are 15 residues in the CDR3. Germline V gene lookup returns CDR1 SGHRS and CDR2 YFSETQ. The CDR3 loop reads CASRRGTASTDTQYF.

The chain is built from TRBV20-1 and TRBJ2-1; TCRdb's D call, TRBD2, is unchecked because there is no DNA. The CDR3 contains 16 residues. The V gene's germline CDR1 is DFQATT and CDR2 SNEGSKA (reference sequence). The CDR3 protein is CSARDPGTSGIFPRFF.

The chain joins TRBV20-1 to TRBJ2-3; TCRdb designates TRBD2, a call that cannot be tested without DNA. Germline-derived CDR1 and CDR2 are DFQATT and SNEGSKA (reference sequence). The CDR3 covers 14 residues. The CDR3 spells CSAGDSKFIDTQYF.

This sequence joins TRBV4-2 and TRBJ1-3. This CDR3 contains 13 residues. In germline, CDR1 is LGHNA, CDR2 YNFKEQ. The CDR3 sequence is CASSQGVGNTIYF.

V and J are TRBV6-1 and TRBJ1-2; TCRdb picks TRBD1, but there is no DNA to check that call. The CDR3 is made up of 15 amino acids. The V gene's germline CDR1 is MNHNS and CDR2 SASEGT. The CDR3 spells CATTPPGQGAYGYTF.

The gene calls are TRBV12-3 or TRBV12-4 and TRBJ2-2; there is no DNA to check the TCRdb D call of TRBD2. This CDR3 spans 17 amino acids. The CDR3 is CASTWLGVAGATGELFF.

The rearrangement joins TRBV20-1 to TRBJ2-7; TCRdb calls TRBD1, which cannot be checked without DNA. Germline assignment: CDR1 DFQATT and CDR2 SNEGSKA (reference sequence). This CDR3 comprises 15 residues. The CDR3 reads CSAQFPGRGIGEQYF.

The chain recombines TRBV29-1 with TRBJ2-1. The CDR3 extends over 14 amino acids. Germline V lookup: CDR1 SQVTM, CDR2 ANQGSEA. The CDR3 region is CSVDTGASYNEQFF.

This chain uses TRBV7-2 with TRBJ2-5. Germline V gives CDR1 SGHTA, CDR2 FQGNSA. The length of the CDR3 is 12 residues. Here the CDR3 reads CASSLMSGTQYF. Combining the CDR3 with reference TRBV7-2 and TRBJ2-5 gives the whole variable domain GAGVSQSPSNKVTEKGKDVELRCDPISGHTALYWYRQSLGQGLEFLIYFQGNSAPDKSGLPSDRFSAERTGGSVSTLTIQRTQQEDSAVYLCASSLMSGTQYFGPGTRLLVL.

CDR3 amino acids: CASSFGTSGTNTDTQYF. The chain recombines TRBV5-1 with TRBJ2-3; TCRdb designates TRBD2, a call that cannot be tested without DNA. Germline CDR1 and CDR2: SGHRS and YFSETQ. This CDR3 spans 17 amino acids.

The chain carries TRBV29-1 and TRBJ2-5; no DNA is available, so the TRBD1 call from TCRdb remains unchecked. This CDR3 is 13 amino acids long. Germline loops: CDR1 SQVTM, CDR2 ANQGSEA. CDR3 protein: CSVSGQAQETQYF.